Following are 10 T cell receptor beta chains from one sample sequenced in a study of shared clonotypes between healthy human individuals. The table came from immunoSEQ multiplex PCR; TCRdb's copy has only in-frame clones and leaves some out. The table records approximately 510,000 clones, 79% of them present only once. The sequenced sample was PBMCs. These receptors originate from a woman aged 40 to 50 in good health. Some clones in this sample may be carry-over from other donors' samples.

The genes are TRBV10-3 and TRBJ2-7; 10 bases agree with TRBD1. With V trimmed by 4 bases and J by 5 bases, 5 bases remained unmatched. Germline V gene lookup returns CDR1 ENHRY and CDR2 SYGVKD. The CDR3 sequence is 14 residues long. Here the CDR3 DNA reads TGTGCCATCAGTGGGACAGGGGGGGTCAACGAGCAGTACTTC. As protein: CAISGTGGVNEQYF.

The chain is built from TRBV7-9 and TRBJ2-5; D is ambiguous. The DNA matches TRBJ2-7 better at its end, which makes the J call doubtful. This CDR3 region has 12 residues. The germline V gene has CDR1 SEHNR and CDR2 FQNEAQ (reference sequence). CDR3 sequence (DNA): TGTGCCAGCAGCTCCCTGTTGTACGAGCAGTACTTC. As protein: CASSSLLYEQYF.

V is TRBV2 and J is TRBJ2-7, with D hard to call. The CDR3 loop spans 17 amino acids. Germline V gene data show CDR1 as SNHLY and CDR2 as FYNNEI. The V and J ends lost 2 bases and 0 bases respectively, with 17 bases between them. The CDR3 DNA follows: TGTGCCAGCAGTGAAAGTCATGAGTGGGGATCCTCCTACGAGCAGTACTTC. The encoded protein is CASSESHEWGSSYEQYF. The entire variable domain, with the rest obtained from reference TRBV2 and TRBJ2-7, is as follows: EPEVTQTPSHQVTQMGQEVILRCVPISNHLYFYWYRQILGQKVEFLVSFYNNEISEKSEIFDDQFSVERPDGSNFTLKIRSTKLEDSAMYFCASSESHEWGSSYEQYFGPGTRLTVT.

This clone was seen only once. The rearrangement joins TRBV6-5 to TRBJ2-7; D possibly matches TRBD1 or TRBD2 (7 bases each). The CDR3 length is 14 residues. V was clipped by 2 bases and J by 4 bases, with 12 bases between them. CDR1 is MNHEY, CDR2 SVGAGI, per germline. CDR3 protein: CASSYGQGGYEQYF. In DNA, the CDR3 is TGTGCCAGCAGTTACGGCCAGGGGGGGTACGAGCAGTACTTC.

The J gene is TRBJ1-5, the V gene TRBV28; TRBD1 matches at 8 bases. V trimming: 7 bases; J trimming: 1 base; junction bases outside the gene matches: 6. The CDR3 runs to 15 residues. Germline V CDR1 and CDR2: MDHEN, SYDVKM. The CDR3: CASNRQGQSNQPQHF. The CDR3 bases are TGTGCCAGCAATAGACAGGGGCAGAGCAATCAGCCCCAGCATTTT.

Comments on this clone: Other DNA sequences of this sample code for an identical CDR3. CDR3 DNA sequence: TGTGCCAGCAGCTTAGGTGCGTACGAGCAGTACTTC. Encoded protein: CASSLGAYEQYF. V is TRBV7-9 and J is TRBJ2-7; no reliable D call. Germline CDR1 and CDR2: SEHNR and FQNEAQ (reference sequence). The CDR3 has 12 residues. V gave up 1 base and J gave up 4 bases, with 5 bases separating them.

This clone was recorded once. The CDR3, as DNA: TGTGCCAGCAGCGAGGGACTAGCGGACACAGATACGCAGTATTTT. This sequence encodes CASSEGLADTDTQYF. This chain connects TRBV9 to TRBJ2-3; TRBD2 agrees at 11 bases. CDR3 length equals 15 residues. V lost 3 bases and J lost 2; bases outside the gene matches: 2. Germline lookup yields CDR1 SGDLS and CDR2 YYNGEE.

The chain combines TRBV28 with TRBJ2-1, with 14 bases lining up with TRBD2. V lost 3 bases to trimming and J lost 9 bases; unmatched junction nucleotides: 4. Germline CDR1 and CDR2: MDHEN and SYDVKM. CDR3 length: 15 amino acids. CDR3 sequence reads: CASSLGLAGVGEQFF. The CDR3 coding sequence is TGTGCCAGCAGTTTGGGACTAGCGGGAGTCGGTGAGCAGTTCTTC.

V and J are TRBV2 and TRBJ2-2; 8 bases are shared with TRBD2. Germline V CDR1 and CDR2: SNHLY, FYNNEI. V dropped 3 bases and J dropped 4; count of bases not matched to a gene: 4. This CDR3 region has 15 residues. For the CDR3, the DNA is TGTGCCAGCAGTGATAGCGGGAAGGGCACCGGGGAGCTGTTTTTT. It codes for CASSDSGKGTGELFF.

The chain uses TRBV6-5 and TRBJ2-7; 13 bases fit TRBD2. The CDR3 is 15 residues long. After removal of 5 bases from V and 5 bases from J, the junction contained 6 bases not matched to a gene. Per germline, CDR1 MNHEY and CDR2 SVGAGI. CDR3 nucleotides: TGTGCCAGCAGTCCTGGACTAGCGGGAGTTCACGAGCAGTACTTC. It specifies CASSPGLAGVHEQYF.